A single sample is the source of the 22 T cell receptor beta chains below, sequenced in a study of beta chain features in type 1 diabetes. The entirety of the isolated RNA underwent reverse transcription, so expressed TCRB transcripts were sequenced. Produced via immunoSEQ multiplex PCR; TCRdb's table is partial and in-frame only. The sample includes roughly 170,000 clones, about 12% of them seen just once. Sequenced input: central memory CD4+ T cells from blood. These receptors were collected from a woman younger than 35 in good health.

Notes on this clone: An end of the junction does not agree with germline; a read error may underlie this. The rearrangement uses TRBV15 and TRBJ2-7, with TRBD1 matching over 7 bases. This CDR3 region has 16 residues. Germline CDR1 is LNHNV and CDR2 is YYDKDF (reference sequence). The CDR3 loop reads CATRSVETGVEYEQYF. The CDR3 coding sequence is TGTGCCACCCGCAGCGTCGAAACAGGGGTGGAGTACGAGCAGTACTTC.

This clone was seen a handful of times. The V and J genes are TRBV27 and TRBJ2-1, with 10 bases identical to TRBD1. The CDR3 length is 15 residues. Germline trimming cut 6 bases from V and 5 bases from J; bases unmatched to any gene: 7. Looked up from germline, CDR1 is MNHEY and CDR2 is SMNVEV (reference sequence). DNA for the CDR3: TGTGCCAGCAGGTCCTGGGACAGGGGAGACAATGAGCAGTTCTTC. Protein product: CASRSWDRGDNEQFF.

The genes are TRBV4-2 and TRBJ2-6, with D possibly matching TRBD1 (5 bases). Germline CDR1 LGHNA, CDR2 YNFKEQ. V lost 5 bases and J lost 0, with 17 bases in between. The CDR3 is 18 residues long. The DNA for the CDR3 is TGTGCCAGCAGCTATGGACAACCAGGAAGCTCTGGGGCCAACGTCCTGACTTTC. Translated, it gives CASSYGQPGSSGANVLTF.

This clone was counted between two and nine times. The V and J genes are TRBV28 and TRBJ1-1; TRBD1 matches at 9 bases. The junction had 16 bases not matched to a gene; V was cut back by 6 bases and J by 11 bases. The CDR3 spans 15 residues. Germline V gives CDR1 MDHEN, CDR2 SYDVKM. CDR3 protein: CASSSPTRQGDRAFF. Written as DNA, the CDR3 is TGTGCCAGCAGCTCTCCCACCCGACAGGGGGATAGGGCTTTCTTT.

V and J are TRBV2 and TRBJ2-5; 10 nucleotides agree with TRBD2. This CDR3 is 18 amino acids long. From germline, CDR1 is SNHLY and CDR2 FYNNEI. The V and J ends lost 6 bases and 5 bases, in that order; junction bases with no gene match: 18. The CDR3, as DNA: TGTGCCAGCAGACCTACTGGGGGTAGCGGGAGGTTTATGGAGACCCAGTACTTC. Encoded protein: CASRPTGGSGRFMETQYF.

The sample holds a few counts of this clone. J is TRBJ2-1 and V is TRBV23-1; 11 positions match TRBD1. TRBV23-1 is sorted into the ORF group, with uncertain function. The trim removed 3 bases at V and 9 bases at J, leaving 7 bases unmatched. The length of the CDR3 is 15 residues. Written as DNA, the CDR3 is TGCGCCAGCAGTCATCCCGGACAGGGGGCCCGTGAGCAGTTCTTC. Protein sequence: CASSHPGQGAREQFF.

The chain is built from TRBV6-5 and TRBJ1-1; 8 bases fit TRBD1. Germline V lookup: CDR1 MNHEY, CDR2 SVGAGI. The CDR3 length is 14 residues. J gave up 0 bases and V 4 bases, and 1 base lay outside the gene matches. Written as DNA, the CDR3 is TGTGCCAGCAGTTTGACAGGGGTGAACACTGAAGCTTTCTTT. It encodes CASSLTGVNTEAFF.

The chain is built from TRBV4-3 and TRBJ2-1, with D possibly being TRBD1 (5 bases). The CDR3 is 14 residues long. V dropped 0 bases and J dropped 7 bases, with 10 bases sitting between them. CDR1 LGHNA and CDR2 YSLEER come from the germline V gene. CDR3 in amino acids: CASSQDGAGNEQFF. The CDR3 nucleotides read TGCGCCAGCAGCCAAGATGGAGCAGGGAATGAGCAGTTCTTC.

This clone was seen a few times. V is TRBV27 and J is TRBJ2-7; 9 bases match TRBD1. With V trimmed by 6 bases and J by 8 bases, 5 bases remained unmatched. Germline values: CDR1 MNHEY, CDR2 SMNVEV (reference sequence). The CDR3 runs 12 residues. CDR3 residues: CASRPGQGKQYF. As DNA, the CDR3 is TGTGCCAGCAGGCCGGGACAGGGCAAGCAGTACTTC.

This sequence joins TRBV6-6 and TRBJ2-7; 7 bases match TRBD1. Trimming took 7 bases from V and 4 from J; bases not matched to a gene: 1. In germline, CDR1 is MNHNY, CDR2 SVGAGI (reference sequence). The CDR3 spans 11 residues. The CDR3 DNA reads as TGTGCCAGCACGGGACAGTACGAGCAGTACTTC. It is translated as CASTGQYEQYF.

The V call is TRBV6-5, the J call TRBJ2-7, with a weak D call TRBD2 (5 bases). The V end lost 4 bases, the J end lost 3 bases, and 10 bases lay between the germline ends. The germline V gene encodes CDR1 MNHEY and CDR2 SVGAGI. There are 13 residues in the CDR3. Here the CDR3 reads CASSSGVNYEQYF. The CDR3 DNA reads TGTGCCAGCAGTTCCGGGGTAAACTACGAGCAGTACTTC.

This clone was counted only a few times. The chain carries TRBV28 and TRBJ2-5; a weak D match, TRBD2 (6 bases). CDR3 size: 14 residues. Germline V gene sequence: CDR1 MDHEN, CDR2 SYDVKM. The germline V and J ends were trimmed by 5 bases and 5 bases, with 15 bases remaining between them. The CDR3 spells CASSIRRGAETQYF. CDR3 DNA: TGTGCCAGCAGTATCCGGCGGGGCGCGGAGACCCAGTACTTC.

In this sample, this clone turned up a few times. The chain employs TRBV27 and TRBJ1-4; D is unresolved. The germline V and J ends were trimmed by 2 bases and 0 bases, with 13 bases remaining between them. Per germline, CDR1 MNHEY and CDR2 SMNVEV (reference sequence). The CDR3 spans 17 residues. CDR3 in DNA: TGTGCCAGCAGTTTAAGAGGGAATATTGCAACTAATGAAAAACTGTTTTTT. Its protein product is CASSLRGNIATNEKLFF.

This clone was detected ten times or more. V usage is TRBV6-6 and J usage is TRBJ2-7, with D possibly being TRBD1 (5 bases). The CDR3 sequence is 13 residues long. CDR1 and CDR2 (germline): MNHNY, SVGAGI (reference sequence). The V and J ends lost 4 bases and 4 bases respectively, with 11 bases between them. CDR3 residues: CASSLSQEYEQYF. The CDR3 DNA reads TGTGCCAGCAGTTTATCACAGGAGTACGAGCAGTACTTC.

This clone was observed a few times. This chain uses TRBV5-5 with TRBJ2-1, with TRBD2 matching over 8 bases. CDR1 is SGHKS, CDR2 YYEKEE, per germline (reference sequence). The CDR3 contains 13 residues. V dropped 4 bases and J dropped 5; count of bases not matched to a gene: 2. In nucleotides, the CDR3 is TGTGCCAGCAGCCCGGGACTAGACAATGAGCAGTTCTTC. Encoded protein: CASSPGLDNEQFF.

The gene calls are TRBV29-1 and TRBJ1-1; D call uncertain. Germline CDR1 is SQVTM and CDR2 is ANQGSEA. Between the trimmed V and J ends, which lost 4 bases and 1 base, there was a span of 7 bases. The CDR3 is 12 amino acids. The CDR3 loop reads CSVVERNTEAFF. The CDR3 bases are TGCAGCGTTGTCGAGAGGAACACTGAAGCTTTCTTT.

There are a few counts of this clone. The chain recombines TRBV30 with TRBJ2-7, with 15 bases that match TRBD2. The length of the CDR3 is 14 residues. After removal of 4 bases from V and 7 bases from J, the junction contained 5 bases not matched to a gene. Germline-derived CDR1 and CDR2 are GTSNPN and SVGIG (reference sequence). As DNA, the CDR3 is TGTGCCTGGATAAGGACTAGCGGGAGGGGGGAGCAGTACTTC. Translation: CAWIRTSGRGEQYF.

This clone came up a few times. The rearrangement links TRBV19 to TRBJ2-1, with 12 bases that match TRBD2. The CDR3 loop spans 17 amino acids. CDR1 is LNHDA, CDR2 SQIVND, per germline (reference sequence). The V segment lost 1 base and the J segment 4 bases; nucleotides outside the gene matches: 5. Here the CDR3 reads CASSIGTSGNIYNEQFF. The CDR3 region has the DNA TGTGCCAGTAGTATAGGGACTAGCGGGAACATTTACAATGAGCAGTTCTTC.

V and J are TRBV6-1 and TRBJ2-5, with a weak D call TRBD1 (8 bases). The CDR3 has 14 amino acids. Trimming took 6 bases from V and 5 from J, leaving 16 bases between them. Germline V gene sequence: CDR1 MNHNS, CDR2 SASEGT. The CDR3 DNA follows: TGTGCCAGCAGATCGGACAGGGAGGGGGAGACCCAGTACTTC. Residues: CASRSDREGETQYF.

The chain carries TRBV14 and TRBJ1-2; 9 nucleotides line up with TRBD1. The CDR3 consists of 15 residues. J was trimmed by 1 base and V by 4 bases; bases with no gene match: 4. The germline gives CDR1 SGHDN, CDR2 FVKESK. CDR3 protein: CASSPGQGYNYGYTF. CDR3 coding DNA: TGTGCCAGCAGCCCGGGACAGGGCTATAACTATGGCTACACCTTC. Full variable domain (remainder filled in from reference TRBV14 and TRBJ1-2): EAGVTQFPSHSVIEKGQTVTLRCDPISGHDNLYWYRRVMGKEIKFLLHFVKESKQDESGMPNNRFLAERTGGTYSTLKVQPAELEDSGVYFCASSPGQGYNYGYTFGSGTRLTVV.

This clone has more than one count but fewer than ten. V is TRBV5-1 and J is TRBJ1-4, with no clear D. V lost 5 bases to trimming and J lost 0 bases, with 8 bases between them. Germline V CDR1 and CDR2: SGHRS, YFSETQ. The CDR3 has 14 amino acids. CDR3 bases: TGCGCCAGCAGGCAGGATGCAACTAATGAAAAACTGTTTTTT. It is translated as CASRQDATNEKLFF.

The rearrangement uses TRBV28 and TRBJ2-5, with TRBD1 matching over 9 bases. Germline CDR1 MDHEN, CDR2 SYDVKM. There are 16 residues in the CDR3. V shed 8 bases, J shed 5 bases, and the junction held 15 bases outside the gene matches. The CDR3 nucleotides read TGTGCCAGCCTAGATAGGGGGACAGGGTCTCGGGAGACCCAGTACTTC. Translation: CASLDRGTGSRETQYF.